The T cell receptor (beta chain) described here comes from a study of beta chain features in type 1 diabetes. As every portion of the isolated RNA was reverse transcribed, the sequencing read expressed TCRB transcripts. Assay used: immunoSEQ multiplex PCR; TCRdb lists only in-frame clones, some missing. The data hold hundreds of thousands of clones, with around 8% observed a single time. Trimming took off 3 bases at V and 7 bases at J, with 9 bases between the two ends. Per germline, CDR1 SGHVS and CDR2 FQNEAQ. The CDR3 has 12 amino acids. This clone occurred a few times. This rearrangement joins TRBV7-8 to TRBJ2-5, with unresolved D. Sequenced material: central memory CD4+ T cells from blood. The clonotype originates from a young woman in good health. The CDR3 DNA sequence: TGTGCCAGCAGCTTCAACACCTTGACCCAGTACTTC. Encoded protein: CASSFNTLTQYF. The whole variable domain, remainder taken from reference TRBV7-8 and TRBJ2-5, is GAGVSQSPRYKVAKRGQDVALRCDPISGHVSLFWYQQALGQGPEFLTYFQNEAQLDKSGLPSDRFFAERPEGSVSTLKIQRTQQEDSAVYLCASSFNTLTQYFGPGTRLLVL.